Each of the 17 T cell receptor beta chains below was sequenced from the same sample in a study of blood T cell repertoires in COVID-19. The protocol was immunoSEQ multiplex PCR, while the TCRdb copy is restricted to in-frame clones and leaves out a portion. The profile shows approximately 290,000 clones, 90% of them singletons. Sequences were obtained from PBMCs or T cells enriched from blood (not recorded which). Source of these receptors: a young woman with acute COVID-19.

The CDR3 bases are TGTGCCAGCAGAGGTCAGGGTGGCCTTAATTCACCCCTCCACTTT. This translates into CASRGQGGLNSPLHF. The gene calls are TRBV7-9 and TRBJ1-6; a possible D gene is TRBD1 (5 bases). Trimming stripped 6 bases from V and 6 bases from J, with 15 bases between. This CDR3 is built from 15 residues. Germline-derived CDR1 and CDR2 are SEHNR and FQNEAQ (reference sequence).

V usage is TRBV6-5 and J usage is TRBJ1-2; 7 nucleotides match TRBD1. J was trimmed by 8 bases and V by 6 bases; bases with no gene match: 9. Germline loops: CDR1 MNHEY, CDR2 SVGAGI. The CDR3 is 13 residues long. CDR3 DNA: TGTGCCAGCAGAAACAGGGGATGGGGGGGCTACACCTTC. Encoded protein: CASRNRGWGGYTF.

The chain is built from TRBV7-9 and TRBJ2-1; TRBD2 aligns across 7 bases. J was trimmed by 10 bases and V by 2 bases; bases with no gene match: 2. Per germline, CDR1 SEHNR and CDR2 FQNEAQ (reference sequence). This CDR3 has 12 residues. The CDR3 sequence is CASSLSSGEQFF. CDR3 DNA sequence: TGTGCCAGCAGCTTATCTAGCGGAGAGCAGTTCTTC.

The chain has TRBV7-9 and TRBJ1-6; D is possibly TRBD1 (5 bases). CDR1 is SEHNR and CDR2 is FQNEAQ in the germline V gene (reference sequence). V was clipped by 1 base and J by 9 bases, with 10 bases between them. The CDR3 is 14 amino acids. CDR3 DNA sequence: TGTGCCAGCAGCTTAGGGGGCGGGGCTTCACCCCTCCACTTT. It translates to CASSLGGGASPLHF.

The chain couples TRBV28 to TRBJ1-6; 10 bases map to TRBD1. The trim removed 8 bases at V and 7 bases at J, leaving 8 bases unmatched. The CDR3 sequence is 15 residues long. Germline-derived CDR1 and CDR2 are MDHEN and SYDVKM. CDR3 in DNA: TGTGCCAGCCTACCCCCGGGACAGGGGAATTCACCCCTCCACTTT. Its translation is CASLPPGQGNSPLHF.

This chain uses TRBV19 with TRBJ1-1, with 8 bases aligning to TRBD1. The J segment lost 0 bases and the V segment lost 6 bases, leaving 9 bases of the junction unmatched. CDR3 length: 16 amino acids. Germline V gene lookup returns CDR1 LNHDA and CDR2 SQIVND (reference sequence). For the CDR3, the DNA is TGTGCCAGTAGAAGGGGGACAGGACAGATGAACACTGAAGCTTTCTTT. Its protein is CASRRGTGQMNTEAFF.

DNA for the CDR3: TGTGCCAGTAGTTCCCGGAGGGCCATGAACACTGAAGCTTTCTTT. Protein: CASSSRRAMNTEAFF. The chain employs TRBV19 and TRBJ1-1; the D is unclear. The CDR3 is made up of 15 amino acids. Germline V gene lookup returns CDR1 LNHDA and CDR2 SQIVND (reference sequence). With 5 bases removed from V and 0 bases from J, the gap between germline ends came to 13 bases. The full variable domain, with the rest looked up from reference TRBV19 and TRBJ1-1, is DGGITQSPKYLFRKEGQNVTLSCEQNLNHDAMYWYRQDPGQGLRLIYYSQIVNDFQKGDIAEGYSVSREKKESFPLTVTSAQKNPTAFYLCASSSRRAMNTEAFFGQGTRLTVV.

The chain carries TRBV24-1 and TRBJ2-7; D is undetermined. The germline V gene encodes CDR1 KGHDR and CDR2 SFDVKD. V lost 1 base, J lost 2 bases, and 11 bases lay in between. The CDR3 is 15 amino acids. The CDR3 DNA is TGTGCCACCAGTGATTTCAGAGACGGAGCCTACGAGCAGTACTTC. Its protein product is CATSDFRDGAYEQYF.

V gene TRBV27 combines with J gene TRBJ1-1; no definite D call. CDR1 is MNHEY, CDR2 SMNVEV, per germline (reference sequence). This CDR3 contains 13 residues. Trimming stripped 5 bases from V and 10 bases from J, with 17 bases between. This CDR3 is CASSHPGVGGAFF. Here the CDR3 DNA reads TGTGCCAGCAGTCACCCTGGGGTTGGAGGAGCTTTCTTT.

V and J are TRBV10-3 and TRBJ1-2; TRBD1 aligns across 9 bases. Germline CDR1 and CDR2: ENHRY and SYGVKD. The junction had 6 bases not matched to a gene; V was cut back by 2 bases and J by 5 bases. The CDR3 contains 15 residues. Here the CDR3 DNA reads TGTGCCATCAGTGAGACCCGGGACAGGGTTTATGGCTACACCTTC. It is translated as CAISETRDRVYGYTF.

The chain links TRBV11-3 to TRBJ1-4, with TRBD1 identical over 7 bases. This CDR3 has 14 residues. Germline loops: CDR1 SGHNT, CDR2 YENEEA. Trimming took 5 bases from V and 7 from J; bases not matched to a gene: 7. The CDR3 coding sequence is TGTGCCAGCAGCCCCACAGGGGTTGGTGAAAAACTGTTTTTT. This gives the protein CASSPTGVGEKLFF.

This chain uses TRBV7-3 with TRBJ1-1, with 8 bases lining up with TRBD1. The junction had 6 bases not matched to a gene; V was cut back by 6 bases and J by 0 bases. The CDR3 length is 15 residues. Germline CDR1 and CDR2: SGHTA and FQGTGA. The CDR3 loop is CASSSGGGVNTEAFF. The DNA for the CDR3 is TGTGCCAGCAGTTCAGGGGGCGGGGTGAACACTGAAGCTTTCTTT.

V gene TRBV7-3 combines with J gene TRBJ1-1; D is unclear. The V end lost 3 bases, the J end lost 4 bases, and 12 bases lay between the germline ends. The germline CDR1 and CDR2 sequences are SGHTA and FQGTGA. The CDR3 sequence is 14 residues long. The CDR3 loop reads CASSFVAEVTEAFF. In DNA form, the CDR3 reads TGTGCCAGCAGCTTTGTTGCGGAGGTCACTGAAGCTTTCTTT.

The chain recombines TRBV28 with TRBJ2-1, with TRBD2 matching over 7 bases. This CDR3 contains 13 residues. The germline V gene has CDR1 MDHEN and CDR2 SYDVKM. J lost 7 bases, V lost 6 bases, and 6 bases had no gene match. Here the CDR3 DNA reads TGTGCCAGCAGGGTGGGAGGGTGGAATGAGCAGTTCTTC. It codes for CASRVGGWNEQFF.

This chain connects TRBV14 to TRBJ1-1; possibly TRBD1 for D (5 bases). From germline, CDR1 is SGHDN and CDR2 FVKESK. This CDR3 contains 14 residues. Trimming removed 0 bases at V and 7 bases at J, with 12 bases between. This CDR3 is CASSQEPGLSEAFF. CDR3 nucleotide sequence: TGTGCCAGCAGCCAAGAACCGGGACTGAGTGAAGCTTTCTTT.

This chain joins TRBV11-2 and TRBJ2-7; 8 bases map to TRBD1. V shed 9 bases and J 1 base; nucleotides not matched to a gene: 2. The CDR3 is 12 amino acids. Germline CDR1 is SGHAT and CDR2 is FQNNGV. CDR3 sequence reads: CASDRGSYEQYF. The CDR3 region has the DNA TGTGCCAGTGACAGGGGTTCCTACGAGCAGTACTTC.

The V call is TRBV6-5, the J call TRBJ2-1; TRBD1 matches 10 bases. The CDR3 is made up of 15 amino acids. Looked up from germline, CDR1 is MNHEY and CDR2 is SVGAGI. J was trimmed by 3 bases and V by 7 bases; bases with no gene match: 6. Here the CDR3 reads CASTVDRGHYNEQFF. CDR3 DNA: TGTGCCAGCACCGTCGACAGGGGGCACTACAATGAGCAGTTCTTC.